The present TCR beta chain was sequenced within a study of T-cell reconstitution after alpha-beta-depleted transplantation in children. This clonotype occurred many times. Preparation of the TCRbeta library involved a method that used unique molecular identifiers. TCRdb reprocessed the PCR reads via MiXCR and lists one record per CDR3 protein. The profile shows approximately 980,000 distinct CDR3 sequences, around 30% of them singletons. The sequence was collected from a boy under two years old who had a stem cell transplant for SCID, so the T cells may come from the graft donor. The sequences come from PBMCs, mostly from graft donor cells, collected 360 days after TCRalphabeta/CD19-depleted stem cell transplant.

The CDR3 sequence: CASSQVGLAGRTKKTQYF. In DNA form, the CDR3 reads TGCGCCAGCAGCCAAGTGGGCCTAGCGGGGCGTACGAAAAAGACCCAGTACTTC. V usage is TRBV4-1 and J usage is TRBJ2-5; 9 positions agree with TRBD2. This CDR3 contains 18 residues. The V segment lost 1 base and the J segment 6 bases; nucleotides outside the gene matches: 15. CDR1 and CDR2 from the germline V gene are MGHRA and YSYEKL.